The 29 T cell receptor beta chains reported below all come from one sample, sequenced in a study of OX40 agonist ivuxolimab in advanced cancers. Generated by immunoSEQ multiplex PCR, the TCRdb table keeps only in-frame clones and is missing some. The table records roughly 63,000 clones, 89% of them present only once. This material consisted of CD4+ or CD8+ T cells sorted from blood, taken in a trial of the OX40 agonist ivuxolimab. The receptor source for this set is an adult with an advanced solid tumor such as melanoma, head and neck, liver or kidney cancer.

The J gene is TRBJ2-7, the V gene TRBV2; no clear D. The CDR3 sequence is 10 residues long. The germline V gene has CDR1 SNHLY and CDR2 FYNNEI. Trimming left V 10 bases short and J 2 bases short, with 6 bases between. The CDR3 sequence is CATRAYEQYF. CDR3 in DNA: TGTGCCACCAGAGCCTACGAGCAGTACTTC.

The chain recombines TRBV27 with TRBJ2-7; D call uncertain. The CDR3 spans 14 residues. Germline CDR1 reads MNHEY; CDR2 reads SMNVEV (reference sequence). The V end lost 5 bases, the J end lost 1 base, and 12 bases lay between the germline ends. CDR3 nucleotide sequence: TGTGCCAGCAGTCTTTCCAGGATGTCCTACGAGCAGTACTTC. It encodes CASSLSRMSYEQYF.

This rearrangement joins TRBV29-1 to TRBJ2-3; 9 bases agree with TRBD1. Per germline, CDR1 SQVTM and CDR2 ANQGSEA. This CDR3 comprises 11 residues. This CDR3 is CTGQGRDTQYF. In nucleotides, the CDR3 is TGCACCGGACAGGGGAGGGATACGCAGTATTTT.

The chain employs TRBV11-2 and TRBJ2-7; unclear D gene. V was clipped by 3 bases and J by 2 bases, with 14 bases between them. CDR3 size: 15 residues. Germline-derived CDR1 and CDR2 are SGHAT and FQNNGV. The CDR3 DNA sequence: TGTGCCAGCAGCTTTTCCTACCCGGGTACCTACGAGCAGTACTTC. Translation: CASSFSYPGTYEQYF.

The gene calls are TRBV7-9 and TRBJ2-5; D possibly matches TRBD1 or TRBD2 (5 bases each). The CDR3 length is 16 residues. V shed 4 bases and J shed 2 bases, with 17 bases lying between them. Germline CDR1 reads SEHNR; CDR2 reads FQNEAQ (reference sequence). The CDR3 DNA sequence: TGTGCCAGCAGCTCACCGGGACGGACCTCACAAGAGACCCAGTACTTC. Its translation: CASSSPGRTSQETQYF.

This rearrangement joins TRBV4-1 to TRBJ2-1; the match to TRBD1 covers 7 bases. Germline V gene lookup returns CDR1 MGHRA and CDR2 YSYEKL. The CDR3 is 12 residues long. V shed 2 bases and J 10 bases; nucleotides not matched to a gene: 2. This chain's CDR3 is CASSQKDREQFF. CDR3 nucleotides: TGCGCCAGCAGCCAAAAGGACAGGGAGCAGTTCTTC.

The chain couples TRBV13 to TRBJ1-1; no reliable D call. V lost 2 bases, J lost 4 bases, and 11 bases lay in between. The CDR3 extends over 14 amino acids. Germline loops: CDR1 PRHDT, CDR2 FYEKMQ (reference sequence). The CDR3 nucleotides are TGTGCCAGCAGCTTATCTGTCGTTGGCACTGAAGCTTTCTTT. Translating gives CASSLSVVGTEAFF. Full variable domain (missing parts from reference TRBV13 and TRBJ1-1): AAGVIQSPRHLIKEKRETATLKCYPIPRHDTVYWYQQGPGQDPQFLISFYEKMQSDKGSIPDRFSAQQFSDYHSELNMSSLELGDSALYFCASSLSVVGTEAFFGQGTRLTVV.

The rearrangement joins TRBV11-2 to TRBJ2-1; the D gene is possibly TRBD2 (7 bases). The germline CDR1 and CDR2 sequences are SGHAT and FQNNGV. V lost 5 bases to trimming and J lost 7 bases, with 18 bases between them. The CDR3 covers 15 residues. The CDR3 nucleotides read TGTGCCAGCAGCCTGAGGGGGGGTGAACGTAATGAGCAGTTCTTC. Translating it yields CASSLRGGERNEQFF.

V and J are TRBV27 and TRBJ1-1, with D possibly TRBD1 on 5 matching bases. Trimming took off 5 bases at V and 6 bases at J, with 16 bases between the two ends. The CDR3 consists of 14 residues. The germline V gene has CDR1 MNHEY and CDR2 SMNVEV (reference sequence). The CDR3 sequence: CASSLVRDDAEAFF. CDR3 bases: TGTGCCAGCAGTCTCGTTCGGGACGACGCTGAAGCTTTCTTT.

This chain links TRBV7-9 with TRBJ2-7, with no clear D. Trimming stripped 1 base from V and 7 bases from J, with 11 bases between. Germline values: CDR1 SEHNR, CDR2 FQNEAQ (reference sequence). This CDR3 comprises 13 residues. The CDR3 DNA sequence: TGTGCCAGCAGCTTAGGTATAAAAGGGGAGCAGTACTTC. Protein: CASSLGIKGEQYF.

This clone was seen once. V and J are TRBV7-2 and TRBJ1-2; 8 bases map to TRBD1. V gave up 5 bases and J gave up 6 bases; unmatched junction bases: 5. The V gene's germline CDR1 is SGHTA and CDR2 FQGNSA. This CDR3 has 13 residues. In DNA, the CDR3 is TGTGCCAGCAGCCGCGGACAGGGTCATGGCTACACCTTC. Its protein is CASSRGQGHGYTF.

The genes are TRBV7-9 and TRBJ2-2; perhaps TRBD2 as D (5 bases). Germline V gene data show CDR1 as SEHNR and CDR2 as FQNEAQ (reference sequence). This CDR3 has 13 residues. Trimming took 1 base from V and 5 from J, leaving 5 bases between them. The CDR3 DNA reads as TGTGCCAGCAGCTTAGGGGAGACCGGGGAGCTGTTTTTT. This sequence encodes CASSLGETGELFF.

This clone was picked up one time. This chain links TRBV9 with TRBJ1-1; unclear D gene. The CDR3 sequence is 15 residues long. V dropped 0 bases and J dropped 3 bases, with 12 bases sitting between them. The germline V gene has CDR1 SGDLS and CDR2 YYNGEE. The CDR3 DNA reads TGTGCCAGCAGCGTAGTACCGGGCGAGGACACTGAAGCTTTCTTT. It yields the protein CASSVVPGEDTEAFF.

This rearrangement joins TRBV5-1 to TRBJ2-2; TRBD2 matches 8 bases. This CDR3 is 13 amino acids long. The J segment lost 5 bases and the V segment lost 5 bases, leaving 2 bases of the junction unmatched. Germline V gene lookup returns CDR1 SGHRS and CDR2 YFSETQ. In DNA, the CDR3 is TGCGCCAGCAGAAGCGGGAGTACCGGGGAGCTGTTTTTT. Its protein product is CASRSGSTGELFF. Filled out from reference TRBV5-1 and TRBJ2-2, the complete variable domain reads KAGVTQTPRYLIKTRGQQVTLSCSPISGHRSVSWYQQTPGQGLQFLFEYFSETQRNKGNFPGRFSGRQFSNSRSEMNVSTLELGDSALYLCASRSGSTGELFFGEGSRLTVL.

The CDR3 nucleotides read TGTGCCAGTAGTATCTACATGGGGTTCTCTAACTATGGCTACACCTTC. Protein: CASSIYMGFSNYGYTF. The chain joins TRBV19 to TRBJ1-2; D uncertain. Between the trimmed V and J ends, which lost 3 bases and 0 bases, there was a span of 14 bases. The length of the CDR3 is 16 residues. Per germline, CDR1 LNHDA and CDR2 SQIVND (reference sequence).

The V and J genes are TRBV7-8 and TRBJ2-5, with D tentatively TRBD2 (5 bases). V lost 4 bases and J 2 bases, leaving 14 bases between the germline ends. Germline V gives CDR1 SGHVS, CDR2 FQNEAQ. The length of the CDR3 is 15 residues. The CDR3 region has the DNA TGTGCCAGCAGCTCACTACTAGAGGATCAAGAGACCCAGTACTTC. Protein product: CASSSLLEDQETQYF. Combining the CDR3 with reference TRBV7-8 and TRBJ2-5 gives the whole variable domain GAGVSQSPRYKVAKRGQDVALRCDPISGHVSLFWYQQALGQGPEFLTYFQNEAQLDKSGLPSDRFFAERPEGSVSTLKIQRTQQEDSAVYLCASSSLLEDQETQYFGPGTRLLVL.

The chain combines TRBV7-9 with TRBJ1-1; D gene uncertain. CDR1 and CDR2 from the germline V gene are SEHNR and FQNEAQ (reference sequence). V lost 5 bases to trimming and J lost 5 bases, with 18 bases between them. The CDR3 has 15 amino acids. The CDR3 nucleotides are TGTGCCAGCAGCCCCGCTGGTCAGAGAGGGACTGAAGCTTTCTTT. Translation gives CASSPAGQRGTEAFF.

J is TRBJ2-2 and V is TRBV30, with unresolved D. The CDR3 runs to 13 residues. From germline, CDR1 is GTSNPN and CDR2 SVGIG (reference sequence). Trimming cost V 0 bases and J 5 bases, with 7 bases left between them. The CDR3 DNA sequence: TGTGCCTGGAGTGTCCCCCTGACCGGGGAGCTGTTTTTT. Protein product: CAWSVPLTGELFF. The full variable domain, rest sourced from reference TRBV30 and TRBJ2-2, is SQTIHQWPATLVQPVGSPLSLECTVEGTSNPNLYWYRQAAGRGLQLLFYSVGIGQISSEVPQNLSASRPQDRQFILSSKKLLLSDSGFYLCAWSVPLTGELFFGEGSRLTVL.

This clone was counted only a few times. The V gene is TRBV6-1, the J gene TRBJ2-1, with 10 bases fitting TRBD1. J was trimmed by 3 bases and V by 6 bases; bases with no gene match: 5. Per germline, CDR1 MNHNS and CDR2 SASEGT. This CDR3 contains 15 residues. Here the CDR3 reads CASRKDRGLYNEQFF. CDR3 in DNA: TGTGCCAGCAGGAAAGACAGGGGGCTCTACAATGAGCAGTTCTTC.

The genes are TRBV7-9 and TRBJ2-7, with 8 positions matching TRBD1. Per germline, CDR1 SEHNR and CDR2 FQNEAQ (reference sequence). J was trimmed by 5 bases and V by 7 bases; bases with no gene match: 4. There are 12 residues in the CDR3. The CDR3: CASTRGRDEQYF. As DNA, the CDR3 is TGTGCCAGCACCAGGGGGCGAGACGAGCAGTACTTC. Complete variable domain (other parts from reference TRBV7-9 and TRBJ2-7): DTGVSQNPRHKITKRGQNVTFRCDPISEHNRLYWYRQTLGQGPEFLTYFQNEAQLEKSRLLSDRFSAERPKGSFSTLEIQRTEQGDSAMYLCASTRGRDEQYFGPGTRLTVT.

The chain combines TRBV6-1 with TRBJ1-2; D perhaps matches TRBD1 (5 bases). Per germline, CDR1 MNHNS and CDR2 SASEGT. CDR3 size: 15 residues. Trimming stripped 4 bases from V and 4 bases from J, with 16 bases between. Here the CDR3 reads CASSGFVGVPYGYTF. The CDR3 nucleotides are TGTGCCAGCAGTGGATTCGTGGGGGTACCCTATGGCTACACCTTC.

J is TRBJ2-1 and V is TRBV28, with D unresolved. Trimming pared 5 bases from V and 0 bases from J, leaving 11 bases between. Germline values: CDR1 MDHEN, CDR2 SYDVKM. The CDR3 runs to 15 residues. The DNA for the CDR3 is TGTGCCAGCAGTCATAGACCAGGCTCCTACAATGAGCAGTTCTTC. Translated, it gives CASSHRPGSYNEQFF.

The rearrangement joins TRBV5-4 to TRBJ2-3; 11 bases map to TRBD2. CDR3 length: 13 residues. The germline V gene has CDR1 SGHNT and CDR2 YYREEE (reference sequence). V gave up 9 bases and J gave up 5 bases; unmatched junction bases: 5. CDR3 nucleotides: TGTGCCATCCCGACTAGCGGGATAGATACGCAGTATTTT. This translates into CAIPTSGIDTQYF.

V is TRBV27 and J is TRBJ1-1; the D is unclear. The V gene's germline CDR1 is MNHEY and CDR2 SMNVEV (reference sequence). The ends were cut back, 1 base at V and 5 bases at J, with 11 bases in the middle. This CDR3 spans 14 amino acids. CDR3 in DNA: TGTGCCAGCAGTTTATTCGGTGGTGAAACTGAAGCTTTCTTT. It codes for CASSLFGGETEAFF.

This sequence joins TRBV5-1 and TRBJ2-2, with D possibly TRBD1 on 5 matching bases. Trimming stripped 6 bases from V and 0 bases from J, with 9 bases between. Germline lookup yields CDR1 SGHRS and CDR2 YFSETQ. The CDR3 length is 14 residues. CDR3 nucleotides: TGCGCCAGCAACTGGACACCGAACACCGGGGAGCTGTTTTTT. Residues: CASNWTPNTGELFF.

This clone was found a few times. The rearrangement joins TRBV4-1 to TRBJ1-5, with a tentative D call TRBD1 (6 bases). The CDR3 runs 15 residues. Germline V gives CDR1 MGHRA, CDR2 YSYEKL. Trimming stripped 3 bases from V and 1 base from J, with 10 bases between. This CDR3 is CASSQEDRSNQPQHF. The CDR3 DNA is TGCGCCAGCAGCCAGGAGGACAGAAGCAATCAGCCCCAGCATTTT.

CDR3 loop: CSVLVNTEAFF. The CDR3 DNA is TGCAGCGTTTTGGTGAACACTGAAGCTTTCTTT. The rearrangement links TRBV29-1 to TRBJ1-1; D is ambiguous. Germline assignment: CDR1 SQVTM and CDR2 ANQGSEA. The CDR3 runs 11 residues. Trimming left V 5 bases short and J 0 bases short, with 4 bases between.

This sequence joins TRBV2 and TRBJ1-1, with unresolved D. Germline V gene data show CDR1 as SNHLY and CDR2 as FYNNEI. Trimming shortened V by 2 bases and J by 4 bases, and 14 bases separated the two germline ends. CDR3 length equals 15 residues. CDR3 sequence (DNA): TGTGCCAGCAGTGAATTAGTGTGGGAGGGCACTGAAGCTTTCTTT. Amino acids: CASSELVWEGTEAFF.

The chain employs TRBV7-8 and TRBJ2-7, with 11 nucleotides matching TRBD2. Per germline, CDR1 SGHVS and CDR2 FQNEAQ. The CDR3 extends over 16 amino acids. The V segment lost 5 bases and the J segment 2 bases; nucleotides outside the gene matches: 8. CDR3 region: CASSKPPGLAAYEQYF. CDR3 sequence (DNA): TGTGCCAGCAGCAAACCACCGGGACTAGCGGCCTACGAGCAGTACTTC.